This record covers a single TCR beta chain. These data are taken from a study of blood T cell repertoires in COVID-19. The assay was immunoSEQ multiplex PCR, and TCRdb's table has in-frame clones only and misses some. This table has tens of thousands of clones, around 83% appearing once. Germline CDR1 reads MNHEY; CDR2 reads SMNVEV (reference sequence). J was trimmed by 5 bases and V by 6 bases; bases with no gene match: 7. The CDR3 extends over 13 amino acids. Specimen: peripheral blood. The chain couples TRBV27 to TRBJ2-7, with 7 positions matching TRBD1. The TCR was taken from an older man with acute or convalescent COVID-19. The CDR3 nucleotides read TGTGCCAGCAGCTGGACAGGAATCCACGAGCAGTACTTC. The encoded protein is CASSWTGIHEQYF.